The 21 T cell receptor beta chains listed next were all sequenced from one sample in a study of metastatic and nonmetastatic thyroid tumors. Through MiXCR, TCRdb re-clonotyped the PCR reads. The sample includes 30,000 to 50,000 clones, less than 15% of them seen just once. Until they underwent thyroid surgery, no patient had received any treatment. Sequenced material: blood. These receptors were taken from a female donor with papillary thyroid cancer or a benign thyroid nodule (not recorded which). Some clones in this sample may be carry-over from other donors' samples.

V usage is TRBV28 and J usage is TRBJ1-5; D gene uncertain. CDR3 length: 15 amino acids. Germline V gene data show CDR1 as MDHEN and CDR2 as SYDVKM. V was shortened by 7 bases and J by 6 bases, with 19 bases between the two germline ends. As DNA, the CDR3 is TGTGCCAGCATCCCGGGAGGGCGTTGTGGTCAGCCCCAGCATTTT. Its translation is CASIPGGRCGQPQHF.

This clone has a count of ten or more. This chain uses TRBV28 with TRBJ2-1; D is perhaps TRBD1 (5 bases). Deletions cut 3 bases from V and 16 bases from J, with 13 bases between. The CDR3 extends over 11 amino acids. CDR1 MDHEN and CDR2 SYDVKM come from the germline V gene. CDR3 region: CASSFRLRAFF. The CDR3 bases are TGTGCCAGCAGTTTTAGACTCAGGGCCTTCTTC.

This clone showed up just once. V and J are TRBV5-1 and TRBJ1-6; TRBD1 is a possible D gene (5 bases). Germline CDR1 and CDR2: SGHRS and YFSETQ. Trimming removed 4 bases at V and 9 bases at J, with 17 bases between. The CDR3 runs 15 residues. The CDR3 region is CASSPSTGGASPLHF. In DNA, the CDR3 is TGCGCCAGCAGCCCTTCCACAGGAGGTGCTTCACCCCTCCACTTT. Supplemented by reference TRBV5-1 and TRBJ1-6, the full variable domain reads KAGVTQTPRYLIKTRGQQVTLSCSPISGHRSVSWYQQTPGQGLQFLFEYFSETQRNKGNFPGRFSGRQFSNSRSEMNVSTLELGDSALYLCASSPSTGGASPLHFGNGTRLTVT.

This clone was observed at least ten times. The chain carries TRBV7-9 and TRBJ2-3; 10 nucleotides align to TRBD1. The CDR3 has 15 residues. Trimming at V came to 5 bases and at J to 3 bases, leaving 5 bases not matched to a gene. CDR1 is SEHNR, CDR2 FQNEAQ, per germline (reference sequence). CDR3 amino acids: CASSIGTGETDTQYF. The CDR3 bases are TGTGCCAGCAGCATAGGGACAGGGGAGACAGATACGCAGTATTTT.

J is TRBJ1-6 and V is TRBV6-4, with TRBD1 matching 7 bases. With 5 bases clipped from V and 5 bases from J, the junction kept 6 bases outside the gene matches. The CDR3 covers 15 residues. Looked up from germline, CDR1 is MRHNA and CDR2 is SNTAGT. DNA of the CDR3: TGTGCCAGCAGTTCCACCGGGACAGATAATTCACCCCTCCACTTT. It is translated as CASSSTGTDNSPLHF.

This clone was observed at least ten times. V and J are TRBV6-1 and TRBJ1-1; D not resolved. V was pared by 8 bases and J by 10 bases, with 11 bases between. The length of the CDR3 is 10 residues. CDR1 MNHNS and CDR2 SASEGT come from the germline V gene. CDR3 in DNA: TGTGCCAGCGAGGGCGATGGAGCTTTCTTT. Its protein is CASEGDGAFF.

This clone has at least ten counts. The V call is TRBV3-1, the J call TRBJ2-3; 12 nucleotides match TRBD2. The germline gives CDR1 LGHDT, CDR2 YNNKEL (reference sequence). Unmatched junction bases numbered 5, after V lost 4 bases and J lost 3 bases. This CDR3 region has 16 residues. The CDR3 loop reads CASSPWTSGTTDTQYF. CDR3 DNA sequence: TGTGCCAGCAGCCCTTGGACTAGCGGGACTACAGATACGCAGTATTTT.

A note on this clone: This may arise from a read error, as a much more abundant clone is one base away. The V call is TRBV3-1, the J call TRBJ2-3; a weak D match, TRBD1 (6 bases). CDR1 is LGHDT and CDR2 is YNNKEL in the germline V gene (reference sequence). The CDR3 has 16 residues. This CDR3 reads CVSSQEVLGARDTQYF. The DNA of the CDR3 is TGTGTCAGCAGCCAAGAGGTACTGGGGGCGAGAGATACGCAGTATTTT.

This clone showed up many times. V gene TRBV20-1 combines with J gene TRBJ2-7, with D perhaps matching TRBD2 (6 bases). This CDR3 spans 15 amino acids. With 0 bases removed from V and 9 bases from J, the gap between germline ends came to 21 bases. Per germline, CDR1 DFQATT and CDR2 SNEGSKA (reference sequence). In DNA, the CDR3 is TGCAGTGCTAGAGATTCTAGCGAGAGGGAGTTTGGGCAGTACTTC. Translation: CSARDSSEREFGQYF.

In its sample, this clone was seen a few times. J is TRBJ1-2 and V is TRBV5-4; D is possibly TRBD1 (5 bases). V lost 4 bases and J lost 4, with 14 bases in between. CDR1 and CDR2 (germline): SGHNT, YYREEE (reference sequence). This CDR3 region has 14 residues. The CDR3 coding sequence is TGTGCCAGCAGCCCGGTAACGGGGGTCTATGGCTACACCTTC. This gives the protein CASSPVTGVYGYTF.

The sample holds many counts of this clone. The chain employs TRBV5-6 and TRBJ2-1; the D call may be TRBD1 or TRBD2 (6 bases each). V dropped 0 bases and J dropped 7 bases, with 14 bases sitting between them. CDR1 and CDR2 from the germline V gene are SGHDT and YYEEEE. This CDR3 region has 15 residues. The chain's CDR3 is CASSLAGAAGNEQFF. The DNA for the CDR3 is TGTGCCAGCAGCTTGGCGGGGGCTGCGGGAAATGAGCAGTTCTTC.

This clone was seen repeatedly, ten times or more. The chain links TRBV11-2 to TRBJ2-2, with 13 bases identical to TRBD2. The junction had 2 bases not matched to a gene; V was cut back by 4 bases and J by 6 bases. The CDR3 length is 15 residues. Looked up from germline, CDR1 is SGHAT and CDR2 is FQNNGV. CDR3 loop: CASSWTSGSPGELFF. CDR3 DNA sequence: TGTGCCAGCAGCTGGACTAGCGGGAGCCCCGGGGAGCTGTTTTTT.

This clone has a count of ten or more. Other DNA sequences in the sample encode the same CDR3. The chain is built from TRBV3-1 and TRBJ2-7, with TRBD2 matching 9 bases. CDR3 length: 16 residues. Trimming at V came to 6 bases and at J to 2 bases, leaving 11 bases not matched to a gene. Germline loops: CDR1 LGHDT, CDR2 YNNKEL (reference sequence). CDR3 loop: CASSPGSGRPTYEQYF. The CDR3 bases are TGTGCCAGCAGTCCCGGAAGCGGGAGGCCTACCTACGAGCAGTACTTC.

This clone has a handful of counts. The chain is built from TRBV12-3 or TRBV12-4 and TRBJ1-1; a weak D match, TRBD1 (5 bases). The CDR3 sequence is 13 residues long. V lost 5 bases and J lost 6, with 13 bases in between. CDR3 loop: CASSTSGGAEAFF. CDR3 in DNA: TGTGCCAGCAGTACATCCGGAGGGGCTGAAGCTTTCTTT.

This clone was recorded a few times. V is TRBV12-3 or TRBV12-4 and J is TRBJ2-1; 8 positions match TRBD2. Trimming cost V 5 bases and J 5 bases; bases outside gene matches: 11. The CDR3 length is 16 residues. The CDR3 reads CASSPPGGAINNEQFF. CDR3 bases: TGTGCCAGCAGTCCCCCGGGGGGGGCTATCAACAATGAGCAGTTCTTC.

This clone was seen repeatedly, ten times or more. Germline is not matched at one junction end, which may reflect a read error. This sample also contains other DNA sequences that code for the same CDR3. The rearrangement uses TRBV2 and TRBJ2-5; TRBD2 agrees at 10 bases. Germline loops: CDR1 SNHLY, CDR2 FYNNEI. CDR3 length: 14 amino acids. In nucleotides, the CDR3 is TGTGCCAGCAGTCGGACTAGCGGCCAAGAGACCCAGTACTTT. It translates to CASSRTSGQETQYF.

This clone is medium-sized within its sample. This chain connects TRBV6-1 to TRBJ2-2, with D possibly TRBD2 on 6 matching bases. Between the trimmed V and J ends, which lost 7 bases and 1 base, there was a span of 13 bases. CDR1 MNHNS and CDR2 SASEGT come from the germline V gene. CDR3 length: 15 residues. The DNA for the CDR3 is TGTGCCAGCATTCGGGACTTCCTGAACACCGGGGAGCTGTTTTTT. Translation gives CASIRDFLNTGELFF.

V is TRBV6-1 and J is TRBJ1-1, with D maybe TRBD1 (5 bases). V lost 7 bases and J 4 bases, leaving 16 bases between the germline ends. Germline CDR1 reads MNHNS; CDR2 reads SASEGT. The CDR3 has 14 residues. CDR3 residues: CASIEQVSGTEAFF. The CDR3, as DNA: TGTGCCAGCATCGAACAGGTGTCCGGCACTGAAGCTTTCTTT.

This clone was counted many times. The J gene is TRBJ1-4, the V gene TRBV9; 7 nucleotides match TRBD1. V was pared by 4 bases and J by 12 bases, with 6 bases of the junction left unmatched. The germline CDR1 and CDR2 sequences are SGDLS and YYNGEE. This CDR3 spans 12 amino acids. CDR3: CASSSDRSELFF. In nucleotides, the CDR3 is TGTGCCAGCAGCTCGGACAGGTCAGAACTGTTTTTT. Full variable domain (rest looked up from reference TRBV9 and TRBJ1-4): DSGVTQTPKHLITATGQRVTLRCSPRSGDLSVYWYQQSLDQGLQFLIQYYNGEERAKGNILERFSAQQFPDLHSELNLSSLELGDSALYFCASSSDRSELFFGSGTQLSVL.

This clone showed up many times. CDR3 DNA sequence: TGTGCCAGCAACGGACAGGGGGCGAGGAGCAATCAGCCCCAGCATTTT. Encoded protein: CASNGQGARSNQPQHF. V and J are TRBV6-1 and TRBJ1-5; 11 nucleotides align to TRBD1. V lost 7 bases to trimming and J lost 1 base; unmatched junction nucleotides: 6. This CDR3 is built from 16 residues. CDR1 MNHNS and CDR2 SASEGT come from the germline V gene.

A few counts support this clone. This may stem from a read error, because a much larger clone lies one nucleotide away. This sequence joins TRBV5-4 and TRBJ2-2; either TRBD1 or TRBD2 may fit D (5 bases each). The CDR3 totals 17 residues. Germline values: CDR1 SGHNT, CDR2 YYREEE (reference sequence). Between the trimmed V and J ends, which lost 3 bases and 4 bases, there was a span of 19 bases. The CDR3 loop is CASSSAAQTRGTGELFF. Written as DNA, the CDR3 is TGTGCCAGCAGCTCCGCGGCCCAAACTAGGGGCACCGGGGAGCTGTTTTTT.